This entry features one T cell receptor beta chain sequence. Germline V CDR1 and CDR2: SGHTA, FQGNSA. This CDR3 spans 12 amino acids. These data are taken from a study of T cells expressing NK-cell markers. Study-wide background: The authors sequenced eight donors, of whom seven were HCMV-seropositive and one was seronegative.

TCRdb re-analyzed the 5' RACE reads; it lists each CDR3 protein once, without DNA. This sample contains roughly 300,000 distinct CDR3 sequences. V is TRBV7-2 and J is TRBJ2-1. Sequenced: blood T cells: a sorted CD56 or NKG2C T cell subset, CD4+ or CD8+ T cells, or bulk PBMC T cells (not recorded which). The clonotype was recovered from a woman between 18 and 69 years old in good health. CDR3 amino acids: CASSFVYNEQFF.